The 28 T cell receptor beta chains below all came from one sample that was sequenced in a study of T-cell reconstitution after alpha-beta-depleted transplantation in children. Unique molecular identifiers were used to barcode this TCRbeta library. TCRdb called the PCR reads again in MiXCR, with one record for every CDR3 protein. The sample has hundreds of thousands of distinct CDR3 sequences; around 13% are singletons. Material: PBMCs, obtained before TCRalphabeta/CD19-depleted stem cell transplant. All receptors come from a girl aged 2-10 years with congenital amegakaryocytic thrombocytopenia, due to receive a stem cell transplant.

The sample holds many counts of this clonotype. The chain combines TRBV10-3 with TRBJ2-2; D is unclear. Germline CDR1 reads ENHRY; CDR2 reads SYGVKD. Trimming removed 9 bases from V and 2 bases from J, with 13 bases in between. There are 14 residues in the CDR3. In DNA form, the CDR3 reads TGTGCCATGGCGGCGGAGAAAAACACCGGGGAGCTGTTTTTT. Its translation: CAMAAEKNTGELFF.

This clonotype was picked up a small number of times. V gene TRBV6-2 or TRBV6-3 combines with J gene TRBJ2-7; D ambiguous. V was shortened by 0 bases and J by 2 bases, with 11 bases between the two germline ends. This CDR3 has 15 residues. CDR1 and CDR2 (germline): MNHEY, SVGEGT. CDR3 sequence reads: CASSYSKQRPYEQYF. CDR3 DNA sequence: TGTGCCAGCAGTTACTCGAAACAGCGCCCCTACGAGCAGTACTTC.

This clonotype was found a few times. This chain links TRBV29-1 with TRBJ2-7; 10 bases are a match to TRBD1. The CDR3 is 12 amino acids. Trimming took 6 bases from V and 5 from J; bases not matched to a gene: 4. CDR1 and CDR2 from the germline V gene are SQVTM and ANQGSEA. CDR3 residues: CSVWDRGNEQYF. CDR3 DNA sequence: TGCAGCGTATGGGACAGGGGCAACGAGCAGTACTTC.

This clonotype was picked up many times. This sequence joins TRBV5-4 and TRBJ2-3; 7 bases match TRBD2. CDR3 length: 15 amino acids. V gave up 4 bases and J gave up 5 bases; unmatched junction bases: 10. CDR1 SGHNT and CDR2 YYREEE come from the germline V gene (reference sequence). CDR3 loop: CASSPWASGIDTQYF. In DNA form, the CDR3 reads TGTGCCAGCAGCCCCTGGGCTAGCGGAATAGATACGCAGTATTTT.

The chain recombines TRBV12-3 or TRBV12-4 with TRBJ1-1, with 7 bases that match TRBD1. The CDR3 runs to 16 residues. J was trimmed by 3 bases and V by 3 bases; bases with no gene match: 10. The CDR3 sequence is CASSLPRTGGDTEAFF. DNA of the CDR3: TGTGCCAGCAGTTTGCCCAGGACAGGCGGAGACACTGAAGCTTTCTTT.

This clonotype was detected only a few times. The V and J genes are TRBV5-6 and TRBJ2-2; the D gene is possibly TRBD2 (6 bases). V lost 0 bases and J 6 bases, leaving 15 bases between the germline ends. Germline CDR1 and CDR2: SGHDT and YYEEEE. The CDR3 extends over 16 amino acids. The CDR3 loop is CASSLGGTWLAGELFF. CDR3 sequence (DNA): TGTGCCAGCAGCTTGGGTGGGACTTGGCTCGCCGGGGAGCTGTTTTTT. The full variable domain, with the rest looked up from reference TRBV5-6 and TRBJ2-2, is DAGVTQSPTHLIKTRGQQVTLRCSPKSGHDTVSWYQQALGQGPQFIFQYYEEEERQRGNFPDRFSGHQFPNYSSELNVNALLLGDSALYLCASSLGGTWLAGELFFGEGSRLTVL.

This clonotype showed up just a few times. J is TRBJ2-1 and V is TRBV20-1, with TRBD2 matching 9 bases. Germline CDR1 reads DFQATT; CDR2 reads SNEGSKA (reference sequence). The trim removed 5 bases at V and 7 bases at J, leaving 12 bases unmatched. The CDR3 is 15 residues long. The CDR3 DNA sequence: TGCAGTGCTGCCGGGACTAGCCAATGGGGGAATGAGCAGTTCTTC. This gives the protein CSAAGTSQWGNEQFF.

This clonotype was counted between two and nine times. J is TRBJ2-4 and V is TRBV6-2 or TRBV6-3; D is ambiguous. Germline lookup yields CDR1 MNHEY and CDR2 SVGEGT. V lost 4 bases and J 6 bases, leaving 16 bases between the germline ends. The CDR3 covers 15 residues. The CDR3 region is CASSFSRLDRNIQYF. The CDR3, as DNA: TGTGCCAGCAGTTTTTCACGCCTGGATAGAAACATTCAGTACTTC.

This clonotype came up many times. The gene calls are TRBV5-1 and TRBJ2-6; D call uncertain. The length of the CDR3 is 15 residues. Trimming took 0 bases from V and 0 from J, leaving 4 bases between them. Germline lookup yields CDR1 SGHRS and CDR2 YFSETQ. CDR3 amino acids: CASSLGGSGANVLTF. CDR3 coding DNA: TGCGCCAGCAGCTTGGGGGGCTCTGGGGCCAACGTCCTGACTTTC.

There are many counts of this clonotype. The chain joins TRBV6-6 to TRBJ2-2; no firm D call. The CDR3 totals 13 residues. Germline CDR1 is MNHNY and CDR2 is SVGAGI (reference sequence). Deletions cut 6 bases from V and 6 bases from J, with 11 bases between. The CDR3 bases are TGTGCCAGCAGCTCTCTTGGGCCCGGGGAGCTGTTTTTT. This gives the protein CASSSLGPGELFF.

The rearrangement joins TRBV3-1 to TRBJ2-3; 9 bases map to TRBD1. Unmatched junction bases numbered 10, after V lost 4 bases and J lost 2 bases. CDR3 length: 17 residues. Germline loops: CDR1 LGHDT, CDR2 YNNKEL (reference sequence). This chain's CDR3 is CASSPRRRDRATDTQYF. The CDR3 DNA sequence: TGTGCCAGCAGCCCGAGAAGACGGGACAGGGCCACAGATACGCAGTATTTT.

To note about this clonotype: One end of the junction varies from germline; a read error may be responsible. The chain recombines TRBV3-1 with TRBJ2-1; TRBD2 matches at 7 bases. The CDR3 contains 16 residues. Germline CDR1 and CDR2: LGHDT and YNNKEL (reference sequence). In nucleotides, the CDR3 is TGTGCCTGCAGCTCCCACAGCGGGATGGCCTACAATGAGCAGTTCTTC. As protein: CACSSHSGMAYNEQFF.

The chain recombines TRBV30 with TRBJ1-3; unclear D gene. In germline, CDR1 is GTSNPN, CDR2 SVGIG (reference sequence). Trimming took off 7 bases at V and 0 bases at J, with 13 bases between the two ends. This CDR3 is built from 14 residues. Here the CDR3 DNA reads TGTGCCTCCTGGACGGCACACTCTGGAAACACCATATATTTT. Translation: CASWTAHSGNTIYF.

V gene TRBV3-1 combines with J gene TRBJ1-1; tentatively, D is TRBD1 (6 bases). Germline values: CDR1 LGHDT, CDR2 YNNKEL (reference sequence). Trimming took off 4 bases at V and 8 bases at J, with 20 bases between the two ends. The CDR3 has 15 amino acids. The DNA for the CDR3 is TGTGCCAGCAGCCCGAAATTGTCCCAGGGGCACGAAGCTTTCTTT. The encoded protein is CASSPKLSQGHEAFF.

The chain links TRBV4-1 to TRBJ2-7; 7 bases agree with TRBD1. CDR1 is MGHRA and CDR2 is YSYEKL in the germline V gene. The CDR3 is 13 amino acids. Trimming took 9 bases from V and 5 from J; bases not matched to a gene: 10. The CDR3 sequence: CASSRADRNEQYF. The CDR3 DNA sequence: TGCGCCAGTTCGAGGGCGGACAGGAACGAGCAGTACTTC.

This clonotype appeared many times. This rearrangement joins TRBV12-3 or TRBV12-4 to TRBJ2-3, with a weak D call TRBD2 (5 bases). The CDR3 is 16 residues long. V was trimmed by 3 bases and J by 6 bases, leaving 19 bases between them. In nucleotides, the CDR3 is TGTGCCAGCAGTTTCGCTAGCACTGTACCCGGGGATACGCAGTATTTT. Its translation is CASSFASTVPGDTQYF.

Notes on this clonotype: A single base separates this from a much larger clone, so it may be a read error. The chain recombines TRBV9 with TRBJ1-3; D ambiguous. The CDR3 is made up of 13 amino acids. Germline V gives CDR1 SGDLS, CDR2 YYNGEE. The CDR3 region is CASSVISGNTIHF. CDR3 nucleotide sequence: TGTGCCAGCAGCGTTATCTCTGGAAACACCATACATTTT.

This clonotype was seen only a few times. The chain recombines TRBV7-9 with TRBJ2-7, with a tentative D call TRBD1 (5 bases). Germline V gene lookup returns CDR1 SEHNR and CDR2 FQNEAQ (reference sequence). The CDR3 covers 16 residues. Trimming stripped 5 bases from V and 3 bases from J, with 20 bases between. The CDR3 DNA follows: TGTGCCAGCAGCCGTTTAAGGGGCGGAGAATTCTACGAGCAGTACTTC. It codes for CASSRLRGGEFYEQYF.

The rearrangement links TRBV11-2 to TRBJ2-1, with TRBD2 as a possible D gene (5 bases). The V gene lost 4 bases and the J gene lost 6 bases, with 16 bases spanning the gap. The CDR3 spans 15 residues. Germline V lookup: CDR1 SGHAT, CDR2 FQNNGV. CDR3 sequence: CASSYRTARANEQFF. The CDR3, as DNA: TGTGCCAGCAGCTATCGGACTGCCCGCGCCAATGAGCAGTTCTTC.

There are many counts of this clonotype. Here the CDR3 DNA reads TGCGCCAGCAGCTTGGCGCCGGGACAGGGCGCCTACGAGCAGTACTTC. This gives the protein CASSLAPGQGAYEQYF. V gene TRBV5-1 combines with J gene TRBJ2-7; 9 positions match TRBD1. This CDR3 is 16 amino acids long. V dropped 0 bases and J dropped 2; count of bases not matched to a gene: 6. The germline CDR1 and CDR2 sequences are SGHRS and YFSETQ.

This clonotype has ten or more counts. V gene TRBV7-6 combines with J gene TRBJ1-1, with 11 nucleotides matching TRBD1. There are 15 residues in the CDR3. Germline CDR1 SGHVS, CDR2 FNYEAQ. J gave up 3 bases and V 5 bases, and 5 bases lay outside the gene matches. Here the CDR3 DNA reads TGTGCCAGCAGCCCTGGACAGGGGGCGGACACTGAAGCTTTCTTT. Encoded protein: CASSPGQGADTEAFF.

The CDR3 DNA sequence: TGTGCCAGCAGCTTAAGGGTCAGCGCGGGCTACACCTTC. Translating it yields CASSLRVSAGYTF. The chain links TRBV11-2 to TRBJ1-2, with D hard to call. Trimming shortened V by 2 bases and J by 8 bases, and 12 bases separated the two germline ends. Per the germline V gene, CDR1 is SGHAT and CDR2 is FQNNGV. The length of the CDR3 is 13 residues.

This clonotype was seen a handful of times. This sequence joins TRBV25-1 and TRBJ1-2; 7 positions agree with TRBD1. CDR3 length: 14 residues. Looked up from germline, CDR1 is MGHDK and CDR2 is SYGVNS. V trimming: 4 bases; J trimming: 8 bases; junction bases outside the gene matches: 10. The CDR3 here is CASSVPEGAGGYTF. The CDR3 DNA reads TGTGCCAGCAGTGTCCCCGAGGGGGCAGGGGGCTACACCTTC.

This clonotype was counted at least ten times. The gene calls are TRBV5-1 and TRBJ1-2; TRBD1 agrees at 9 bases. V lost 4 bases, J lost 3 bases, and 10 bases stayed unmatched. The CDR3 extends over 16 amino acids. Per germline, CDR1 SGHRS and CDR2 YFSETQ. The CDR3 is CASSPRRQGVDYGYTF. The CDR3 coding sequence is TGCGCCAGCAGCCCGCGACGACAGGGGGTGGACTATGGCTACACCTTC.

The chain carries TRBV7-9 and TRBJ2-3; weak D call: TRBD1 (5 bases). Trimming pared 5 bases from V and 4 bases from J, leaving 19 bases between. The germline gives CDR1 SEHNR, CDR2 FQNEAQ (reference sequence). The CDR3 loop spans 16 amino acids. CDR3 DNA: TGTGCCAGCAGCCAGAACCACCCGTTCAGGGCAGATACGCAGTATTTT. This sequence encodes CASSQNHPFRADTQYF.

This clonotype has a count of ten or more. The chain carries TRBV12-3 or TRBV12-4 and TRBJ2-2, with 9 bases matching TRBD1. The CDR3 contains 15 residues. J was trimmed by 6 bases and V by 5 bases; bases with no gene match: 7. Here the CDR3 DNA reads TGTGCCAGCAGTATCCGGGACAGGGTACCCGGGGAGCTGTTTTTT. Amino acids: CASSIRDRVPGELFF.

The table lists this clonotype with a few counts. The chain has TRBV15 and TRBJ2-3, with D hard to call. Trimming cost V 8 bases and J 2 bases, with 11 bases left between them. Germline V gene data show CDR1 as LNHNV and CDR2 as YYDKDF (reference sequence). The CDR3 extends over 13 amino acids. CDR3 in amino acids: CATSGQYTDTQYF. The CDR3 DNA reads as TGTGCCACCTCCGGTCAATACACAGATACGCAGTATTTT. Filled out from reference TRBV15 and TRBJ2-3, the complete variable domain reads DAMVIQNPRYQVTQFGKPVTLSCSQTLNHNVMYWYQQKSSQAPKLLFHYYDKDFNNEADTPDNFQSRRPNTSFCFLDIRSPGLGDTAMYLCATSGQYTDTQYFGPGTRLTVL.

V is TRBV20-1 and J is TRBJ1-1, with D possibly matching TRBD1 (6 bases). The germline V gene has CDR1 DFQATT and CDR2 SNEGSKA (reference sequence). There are 14 residues in the CDR3. V lost 4 bases and J lost 0, with 12 bases in between. The CDR3 coding sequence is TGCAGTGCTAAGAGGGGGTCAATGAACACTGAAGCTTTCTTT. Its translation is CSAKRGSMNTEAFF.